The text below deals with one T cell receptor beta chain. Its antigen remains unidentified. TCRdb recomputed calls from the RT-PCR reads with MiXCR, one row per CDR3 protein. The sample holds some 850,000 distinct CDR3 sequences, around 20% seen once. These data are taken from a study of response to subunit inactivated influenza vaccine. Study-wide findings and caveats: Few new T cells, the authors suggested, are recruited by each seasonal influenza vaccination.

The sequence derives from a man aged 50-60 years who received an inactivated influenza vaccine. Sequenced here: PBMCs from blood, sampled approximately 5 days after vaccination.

The CDR3 bases are TGCGCCAGCAGCCAAGATTTCGGAGCCGCAGAGACCCAGTACTTC. It codes for CASSQDFGAAETQYF. The gene calls are TRBV4-3 and TRBJ2-5; D gene ambiguous. Germline V gene lookup returns CDR1 LGHNA and CDR2 YSLEER. With 0 bases removed from V and 4 bases from J, the gap between germline ends came to 12 bases. CDR3 length: 15 amino acids.